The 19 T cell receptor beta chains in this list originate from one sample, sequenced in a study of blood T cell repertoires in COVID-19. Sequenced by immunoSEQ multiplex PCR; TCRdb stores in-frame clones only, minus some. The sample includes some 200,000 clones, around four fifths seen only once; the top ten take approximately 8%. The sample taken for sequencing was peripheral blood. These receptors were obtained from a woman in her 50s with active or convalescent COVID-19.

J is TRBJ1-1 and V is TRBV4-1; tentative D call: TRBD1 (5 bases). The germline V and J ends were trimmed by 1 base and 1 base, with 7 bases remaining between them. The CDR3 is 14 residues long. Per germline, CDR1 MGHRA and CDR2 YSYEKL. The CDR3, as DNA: TGCGCCAGCAGCCAAGGGGGGGGGAACACTGAAGCTTTCTTT. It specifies CASSQGGGNTEAFF.

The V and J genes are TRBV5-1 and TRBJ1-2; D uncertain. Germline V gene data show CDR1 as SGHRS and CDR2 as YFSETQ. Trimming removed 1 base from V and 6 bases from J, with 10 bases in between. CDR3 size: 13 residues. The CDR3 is CASSLLTENGYTF. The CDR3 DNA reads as TGCGCCAGCAGCTTGCTTACGGAGAATGGCTACACCTTC.

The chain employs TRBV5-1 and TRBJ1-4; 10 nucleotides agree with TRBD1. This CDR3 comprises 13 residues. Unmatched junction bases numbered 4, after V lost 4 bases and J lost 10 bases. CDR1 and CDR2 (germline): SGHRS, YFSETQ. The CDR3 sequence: CASSPGQGVKLFF. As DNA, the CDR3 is TGCGCCAGCAGCCCTGGACAGGGGGTAAAACTGTTTTTT.

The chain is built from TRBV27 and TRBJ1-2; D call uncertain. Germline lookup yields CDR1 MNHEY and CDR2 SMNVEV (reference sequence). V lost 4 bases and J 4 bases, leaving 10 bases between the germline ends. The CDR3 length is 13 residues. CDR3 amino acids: CASSSAGAYGYTF. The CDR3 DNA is TGTGCCAGCAGTTCAGCCGGAGCCTATGGCTACACCTTC.

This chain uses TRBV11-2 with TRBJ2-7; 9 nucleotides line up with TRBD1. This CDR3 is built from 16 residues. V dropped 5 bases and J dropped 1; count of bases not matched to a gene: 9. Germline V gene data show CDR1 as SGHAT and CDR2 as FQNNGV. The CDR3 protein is CASSPANRGPSYEQYV. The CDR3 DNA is TGTGCCAGCAGCCCAGCAAACAGGGGGCCATCCTACGAGCAGTACGTC.

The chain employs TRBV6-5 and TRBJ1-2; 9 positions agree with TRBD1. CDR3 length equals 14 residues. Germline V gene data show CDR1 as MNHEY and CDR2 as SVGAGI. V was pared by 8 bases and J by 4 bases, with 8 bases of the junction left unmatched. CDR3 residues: CASRRDRESYGYTF. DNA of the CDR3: TGTGCCAGCCGCCGGGACAGGGAGAGCTATGGCTACACCTTC.

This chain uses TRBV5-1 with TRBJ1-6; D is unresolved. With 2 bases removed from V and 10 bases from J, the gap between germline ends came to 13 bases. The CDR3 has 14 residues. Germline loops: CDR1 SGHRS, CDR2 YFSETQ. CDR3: CASSFGSKGSPLHF. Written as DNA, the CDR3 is TGCGCCAGCAGCTTCGGGAGTAAGGGATCACCCCTCCACTTT.

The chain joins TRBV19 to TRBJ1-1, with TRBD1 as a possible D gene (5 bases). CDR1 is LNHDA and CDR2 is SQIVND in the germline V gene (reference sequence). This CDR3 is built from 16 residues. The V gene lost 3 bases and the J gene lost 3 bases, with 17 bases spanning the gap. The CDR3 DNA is TGTGCCAGTAGTATGCTCTTTGGGGGGTCAGACACTGAAGCTTTCTTT. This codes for CASSMLFGGSDTEAFF.

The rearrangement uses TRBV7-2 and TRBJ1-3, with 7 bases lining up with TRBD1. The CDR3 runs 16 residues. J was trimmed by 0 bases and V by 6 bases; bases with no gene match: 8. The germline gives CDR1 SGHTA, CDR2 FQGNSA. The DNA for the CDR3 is TGTGCCAGCAGTTCGACAGGGACCTTCTCTGGAAACACCATATATTTT. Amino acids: CASSSTGTFSGNTIYF.

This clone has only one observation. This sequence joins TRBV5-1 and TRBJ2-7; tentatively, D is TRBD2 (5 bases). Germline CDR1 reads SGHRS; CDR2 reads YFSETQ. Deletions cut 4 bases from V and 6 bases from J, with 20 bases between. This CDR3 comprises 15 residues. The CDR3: CASSPTTNKAAEQYF. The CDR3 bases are TGCGCCAGCAGCCCGACGACTAACAAGGCGGCCGAGCAGTACTTC.

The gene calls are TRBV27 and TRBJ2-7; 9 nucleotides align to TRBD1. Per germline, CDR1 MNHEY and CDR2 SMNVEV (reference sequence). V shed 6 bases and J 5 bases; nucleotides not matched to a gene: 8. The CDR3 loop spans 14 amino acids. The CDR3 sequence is CASRGMGQGHEQYF. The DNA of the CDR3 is TGTGCCAGCAGGGGAATGGGACAGGGCCACGAGCAGTACTTC.

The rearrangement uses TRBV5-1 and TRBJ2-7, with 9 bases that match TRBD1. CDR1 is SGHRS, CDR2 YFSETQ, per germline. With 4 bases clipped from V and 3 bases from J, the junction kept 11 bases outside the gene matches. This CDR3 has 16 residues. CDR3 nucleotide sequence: TGCGCCAGCAGCCCCACTCCCGGGACAGGGCACTACGAGCAGTACTTC. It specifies CASSPTPGTGHYEQYF.

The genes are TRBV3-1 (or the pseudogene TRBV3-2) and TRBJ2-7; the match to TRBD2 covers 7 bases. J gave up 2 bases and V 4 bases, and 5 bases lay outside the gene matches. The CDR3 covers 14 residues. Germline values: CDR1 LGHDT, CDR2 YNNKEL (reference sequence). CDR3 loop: CASSLSGGTYEQYV. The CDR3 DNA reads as TGTGCCAGCAGCCTTTCCGGGGGGACCTACGAGCAGTACGTC.

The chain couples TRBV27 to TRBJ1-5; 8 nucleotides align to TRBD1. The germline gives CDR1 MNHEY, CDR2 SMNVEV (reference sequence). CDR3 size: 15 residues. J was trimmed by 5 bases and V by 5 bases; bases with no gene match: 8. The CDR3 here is CASSRTGTGYQPQHF. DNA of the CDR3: TGTGCCAGCAGTCGGACAGGGACGGGTTATCAGCCCCAGCATTTT.

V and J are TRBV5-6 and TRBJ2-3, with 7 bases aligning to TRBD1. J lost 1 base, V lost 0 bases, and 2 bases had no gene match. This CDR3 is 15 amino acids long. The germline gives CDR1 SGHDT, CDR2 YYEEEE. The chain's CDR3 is CASSLETGGTDTQYF. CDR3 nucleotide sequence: TGTGCCAGCAGCTTGGAAACAGGGGGCACAGATACGCAGTATTTT.

Here the CDR3 DNA reads TGTGCCAGCAGCTTCACGGGGGGGCCAGCAGATACGCAGTATTTT. This codes for CASSFTGGPADTQYF. The V and J genes are TRBV11-2 and TRBJ2-3; 8 bases are shared with TRBD2. CDR1 and CDR2 from the germline V gene are SGHAT and FQNNGV. CDR3 length equals 15 residues. V trimming: 3 bases; J trimming: 4 bases; junction bases outside the gene matches: 6. Using reference TRBV11-2 and TRBJ2-3 for the parts outside the CDR3, the full variable domain is EAGVAQSPRYKIIEKRQSVAFWCNPISGHATLYWYQQILGQGPKLLIQFQNNGVVDDSQLPKDRFSAERLKGVDSTLKIQPAKLEDSAVYLCASSFTGGPADTQYFGPGTRLTVL.

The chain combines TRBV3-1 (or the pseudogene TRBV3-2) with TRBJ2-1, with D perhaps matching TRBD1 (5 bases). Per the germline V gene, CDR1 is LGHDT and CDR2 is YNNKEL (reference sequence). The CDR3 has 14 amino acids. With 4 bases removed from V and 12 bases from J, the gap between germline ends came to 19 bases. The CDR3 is CASSLRGAARGQFF. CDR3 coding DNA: TGTGCCAGCAGCCTTCGCGGTGCGGCTAGGGGGCAGTTCTTC.

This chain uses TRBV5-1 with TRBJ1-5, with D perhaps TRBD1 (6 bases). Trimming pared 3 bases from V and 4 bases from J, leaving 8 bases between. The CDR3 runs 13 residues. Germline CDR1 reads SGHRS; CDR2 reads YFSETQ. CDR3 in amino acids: CASSSDRNQPQHF. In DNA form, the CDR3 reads TGCGCCAGCAGCTCGGACAGAAATCAGCCCCAGCATTTT.

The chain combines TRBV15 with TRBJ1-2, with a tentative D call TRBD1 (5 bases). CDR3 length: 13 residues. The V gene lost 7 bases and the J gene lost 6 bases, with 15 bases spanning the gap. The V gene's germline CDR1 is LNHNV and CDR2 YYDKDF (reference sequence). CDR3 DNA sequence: TGTGCCACCACGAACCGTCGGGGGGATGGCTACACCTTC. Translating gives CATTNRRGDGYTF.